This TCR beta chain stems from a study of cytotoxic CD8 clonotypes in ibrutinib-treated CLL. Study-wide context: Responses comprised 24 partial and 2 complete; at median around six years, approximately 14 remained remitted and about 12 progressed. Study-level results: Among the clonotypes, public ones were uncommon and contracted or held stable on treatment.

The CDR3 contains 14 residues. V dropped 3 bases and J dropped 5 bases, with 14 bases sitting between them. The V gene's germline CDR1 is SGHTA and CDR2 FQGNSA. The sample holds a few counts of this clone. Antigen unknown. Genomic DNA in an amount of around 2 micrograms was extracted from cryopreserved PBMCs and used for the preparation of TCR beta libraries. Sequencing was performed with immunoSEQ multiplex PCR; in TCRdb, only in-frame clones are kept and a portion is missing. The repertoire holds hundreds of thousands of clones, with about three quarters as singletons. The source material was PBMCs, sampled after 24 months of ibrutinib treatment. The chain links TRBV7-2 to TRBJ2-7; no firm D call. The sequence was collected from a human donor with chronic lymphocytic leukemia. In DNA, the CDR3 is TGTGCCAGCAGCTTTCAGAGGTTTTACGACGAGCAGTACTTC. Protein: CASSFQRFYDEQYF.